Listed below are T cell receptor beta chains from one sample, sequenced in a study of shared T cell receptors in the human thymus. This table comes from immunoSEQ multiplex PCR, and its TCRdb copy is limited to in-frame clones, with some not included. The repertoire holds hundreds of thousands of clones, with over 75% as singletons. The same sample was also studied in work on human thymus T cells.

Material for sequencing was thymocytes. These receptor sequences come from a boy in the first two years of life with a congenital heart defect. CDR3s include the opening cysteine and the closing phenylalanine or tryptophan. Fields, in order: D gene, CDR3 length, V gene, CDR3 protein. A D gene is named only where the DNA matches it firmly.

d_gene: TRBD2
len: 16
v_gene: TRBV27
CDR3aa: CASTPRRTSGSYEQYF

d_gene: NA
len: 17
v_gene: TRBV6-1
CDR3aa: CASSGPGTGLSTDTQYF

d_gene: NA
len: 14
v_gene: TRBV10-3
CDR3aa: CAISDGTRQETQYF

d_gene: TRBD1
len: 15
v_gene: TRBV5-6
CDR3aa: CASSTPTGRPETQYF

d_gene: TRBD2
len: 18
v_gene: TRBV28
CDR3aa: CASSLLHASGRATDTQYF

d_gene: NA
len: 16
v_gene: TRBV27
CDR3aa: CASSPTPSAVAREQYF

d_gene: TRBD2
len: 14
v_gene: TRBV6-1
CDR3aa: CASSSGRTEYEQYF

d_gene: TRBD2
len: 17
v_gene: TRBV6-1
CDR3aa: CASSEIGSRGRCNEQFF

d_gene: TRBD2
len: 19
v_gene: TRBV27
CDR3aa: CASSLTSSGRASGANVLTF

d_gene: TRBD2
len: 17
v_gene: TRBV5-1
CDR3aa: CASSWGPSGKNTGELFF

d_gene: TRBD2
len: 18
v_gene: TRBV14
CDR3aa: CASSQAPAGTSGSYEQYF

d_gene: TRBD1
len: 12
v_gene: TRBV10-3
CDR3aa: CAISERDSEQYF

d_gene: NA
len: 14
v_gene: TRBV6-1
CDR3aa: CASRDLNTYNEQFF

d_gene: NA
len: 13
v_gene: TRBV27
CDR3aa: CASSTTGPYGYTF

d_gene: NA
len: 12
v_gene: TRBV6-5
CDR3aa: CASSSPGYEQYF

d_gene: TRBD1
len: 17
v_gene: TRBV10-3
CDR3aa: CAISSGTGGAGNYGYTF

d_gene: NA
len: 12
v_gene: TRBV4-1
CDR3aa: CASSQDREKLFF

d_gene: NA
len: 19
v_gene: TRBV2
CDR3aa: CASSEARQGRAIMNTEAFF

d_gene: NA
len: 17
v_gene: TRBV4-3
CDR3aa: CASSREMRASSYNEQFF

d_gene: TRBD1
len: 17
v_gene: TRBV7-2
CDR3aa: CASSFRDRRGSNYGYTF

d_gene: NA
len: 13
v_gene: TRBV19
CDR3aa: CASSRRQAYEQYF

d_gene: TRBD2
len: 17
v_gene: TRBV11-2
CDR3aa: CASSPMPLAGGSDTQYF

d_gene: TRBD1
len: 15
v_gene: TRBV5-6
CDR3aa: CASSLDRGSLSEQFF

d_gene: NA
len: 17
v_gene: TRBV6-1
CDR3aa: CASSEGLVATGNQPQHF

d_gene: NA
len: 14
v_gene: TRBV30
CDR3aa: CAWSAPGFNAGYTF

d_gene: NA
len: 13
v_gene: TRBV25-1
CDR3aa: CATRSTGFTEAFF

d_gene: TRBD2
len: 18
v_gene: TRBV27
CDR3aa: CASSLFREAGGRTDTQYF

d_gene: NA
len: 18
v_gene: TRBV9
CDR3aa: CASSVGPGTQENPYEQYF

d_gene: NA
len: 14
v_gene: TRBV11-3
CDR3aa: CASTPGESSYEQYF

d_gene: TRBD1
len: 18
v_gene: TRBV4-3
CDR3aa: CASSHRYLGQTRNQPQHF

d_gene: NA
len: 14
v_gene: TRBV28
CDR3aa: CASSFSLSSYEQYF

d_gene: NA
len: 17
v_gene: TRBV28
CDR3aa: CASSPPETGRAKNIQYF

d_gene: NA
len: 15
v_gene: TRBV13
CDR3aa: CASSLARINTGELFF

d_gene: TRBD1
len: 13
v_gene: TRBV27
CDR3aa: CVLRDSLTDTQYF

d_gene: TRBD1
len: 14
v_gene: TRBV11-2
CDR3aa: CASSGGQGGVMVFF

d_gene: TRBD2
len: 16
v_gene: TRBV28
CDR3aa: CASSTAAGAGANVLTF

d_gene: NA
len: 13
v_gene: TRBV6-5
CDR3aa: CASSYGLVGGLFF

d_gene: NA
len: 18
v_gene: TRBV4-1
CDR3aa: CASSPGTPPIAHPYEQYF

d_gene: NA
len: 14
v_gene: TRBV19
CDR3aa: CASSVIGENTEAFF

d_gene: NA
len: 12
v_gene: TRBV7-9
CDR3aa: CASSPRSREQFF

d_gene: NA
len: 16
v_gene: TRBV5-4
CDR3aa: CASSLGGLVNTGELFF

d_gene: TRBD2
len: 16
v_gene: TRBV28
CDR3aa: CASSSPGGGVIYEQYF

d_gene: NA
len: 14
v_gene: TRBV5-1
CDR3aa: CASTQRGWSDTQYF

d_gene: NA
len: 14
v_gene: TRBV6-1
CDR3aa: CASTHYSSTDTQYF

d_gene: NA
len: 18
v_gene: TRBV27
CDR3aa: CASSSQPPGHHSGNTIYF

d_gene: NA
len: 14
v_gene: TRBV27
CDR3aa: CASSLSGRDTEAFF

d_gene: NA
len: 15
v_gene: TRBV6-1
CDR3aa: CASSEEPRSTDTQYF

d_gene: TRBD2
len: 12
v_gene: TRBV6-1
CDR3aa: CASSEGGYEQYF

d_gene: NA
len: 18
v_gene: TRBV28
CDR3aa: CASSLSVGDGRANYGYTF

d_gene: NA
len: 16
v_gene: TRBV9
CDR3aa: CASSVGEASRIHEQFF

d_gene: TRBD2
len: 13
v_gene: TRBV18
CDR3aa: CASSPREGREQYF

d_gene: TRBD2
len: 17
v_gene: TRBV19
CDR3aa: CASSRPASGVNTGELFF

d_gene: TRBD1
len: 17
v_gene: TRBV29-1
CDR3aa: CSVEASPRDSDNYGYTF

d_gene: NA
len: 14
v_gene: TRBV30
CDR3aa: CAWSNRSSYNEQFF

d_gene: TRBD1
len: 13
v_gene: TRBV5-4
CDR3aa: CASSTQGGSGYTF

d_gene: TRBD2
len: 17
v_gene: TRBV5-6
CDR3aa: CASSLGVQAAGAAEQFF

d_gene: TRBD1
len: 14
v_gene: TRBV27
CDR3aa: CASRNRGPQETQYF